A selection of T cell receptor beta chains follows, all from one sample in a study of blood T cells in healthy people across ages. TCRdb itself ran the 5' RACE reads through MiXCR, one entry per CDR3 protein. The sample holds 1.2 million to 1.5 million distinct CDR3 sequences, approximately 38% seen once. What was sequenced was blood. The origin of the receptors is a woman between 18 and 30 years old in good health. Both conserved end residues are part of each CDR3. D genes are given only for firm matches. The listing skips clone size in some rows; elsewhere it reads once, few, many or a size class.

clone_size j_call d_call v_call cdr3_nt cdr3_aa
- TRBJ2-7 TRBD1 TRBV29-1 TGCAGCGTTGACCGAAGGGGACAGGGCTCCTACGAGCAGTACTTC CSVDRRGQGSYEQYF
- TRBJ2-1 - TRBV10-3 TGTGCCATCGGGGACTCCTACAATGAGCAGTTCTTC CAIGDSYNEQFF
few TRBJ2-1 - TRBV20-1 TGCAGTGCTAGTAGCGTGGACTACAATGAGCAGTTCTTC CSASSVDYNEQFF
few TRBJ2-5 - TRBV6-1 TGTGCCAGCAGTGAACTCCGCGGGACCCAGTACTTC CASSELRGTQYF
- TRBJ2-1 - TRBV13 TGTGCCAGCAGCTTTGGGGGGAACCATGAGCAGTTCTTC CASSFGGNHEQFF
- TRBJ2-5 - TRBV25-1 TGTGCCAGCAGTGAGGCGGGTCAGGGGAGAGGAGAGACCCAGTACTTC CASSEAGQGRGETQYF
- TRBJ1-4 TRBD1 TRBV9 TGTGCCAGCAGCCCAGTGGGACAGGGCGGTGAAAAACTGTTTTTT CASSPVGQGGEKLFF
- TRBJ1-1 - TRBV20-1 TGCAGTGCTAGAGATCTTGTTGTGGGGGAGGCGATAACTGAAGCTTTCTTT CSARDLVVGEAITEAFF
- TRBJ2-5 - TRBV30 TGTGCCTGGAGGGTAGGGGCAGGGAGAGAGACCCAGTACTTC CAWRVGAGRETQYF
- TRBJ2-1 - TRBV15 TGTGCCACCGCGAGAAACCAAGAGACCCAGTTCTTC CATARNQETQFF
- TRBJ1-1 - TRBV3-1 TGTGCCAGCAGCCCATTAGCGGACGGACTTAGTTACACTGAAGCTTTCTTT CASSPLADGLSYTEAFF
- TRBJ1-1 - TRBV4-1 TGCGCCAGCAGCCAAATGGCTGAAGCTTTCTTT CASSQMAEAFF
- TRBJ1-1 - TRBV7-2 TGTGCCAGCAGCTTTGGGGGGGGGCCGGTGAACACTGAAGCTTTCTTT CASSFGGGPVNTEAFF
- TRBJ2-1 TRBD2 TRBV24-1 TGTGCCACCAGTGACGGGGCGCGGGAGAGACAGTTCTTC CATSDGARERQFF
- TRBJ2-2 - TRBV6-5 TGTGCCAGCAGTTACGAGGGACACAAGACGAACACCGAGGAGCTGTTTTTT CASSYEGHKTNTEELFF
- TRBJ2-2 - TRBV10-3 TGTGCCATCAGTCCTTTGGGGTCGAACACCGGGGAGCTGTTTTTT CAISPLGSNTGELFF
few TRBJ1-2 TRBD1 TRBV12-3/TRBV12-4 TGTGCCAGCAGTCCAGGGACAGGGGGCGGCGGCTACACCTTC CASSPGTGGGGYTF
- TRBJ1-2 - TRBV5-1 TGCGCCAGCAGCGACCGGGACAAGGGGCCTGCTAACTATGGCTACACCTTC CASSDRDKGPANYGYTF
many TRBJ2-1 TRBD1 TRBV12-3/TRBV12-4 TGTGCCAGCAGCCACAGGGGCTCCTACAATGAGCAGTTCTTC CASSHRGSYNEQFF
- TRBJ2-7 TRBD1 TRBV24-1 TGTGCCACCAGTGACTCCGGGACAGGCTCCTACAATGAGCAGTACTTC CATSDSGTGSYNEQYF
few TRBJ2-2 TRBD2 TRBV20-1 TGCAGTGCTCCTGGGACTAGCGGGGGGGCCTATCCCGGGGAGCTGTTTTTT CSAPGTSGGAYPGELFF
few TRBJ1-1 TRBD1 TRBV29-1 TGCAGCGTTGAACGACAGGGGAGGAACACTGAAGCTTTCTTT CSVERQGRNTEAFF
few TRBJ2-3 TRBD2 TRBV6-5 TGTGCCAGCAGTTACTCTCCGGGACTAGCGAGGAACACAGATACGCAGTATTTT CASSYSPGLARNTDTQYF
- TRBJ2-5 TRBD2 TRBV4-1 TGCGCCAGCAGCCAAGAGGTAGCGGGAGAGCAGTACTTC CASSQEVAGEQYF
- TRBJ2-3 - TRBV20-1 TGCAGTGCTAGAGATATGAGGGGGACAGATACGCAGTATTTT CSARDMRGTDTQYF
- TRBJ1-2 - TRBV2 TGTGCCAGCAGTGAAGAGGCAGACTATGGCTACACCTTC CASSEEADYGYTF
- TRBJ2-1 - TRBV7-2 TGTGCCAGCAGCTTATTTTCCCCCCACGAGCAGTTCTTC CASSLFSPHEQFF
few TRBJ1-5 - TRBV7-2 TGTGCCAGCAGCTTAGCGCCCGACAGAGATTATAGCAATCAGCCCCAGCATTTT CASSLAPDRDYSNQPQHF
few TRBJ1-6 TRBD1 TRBV18 TGTGCCAGCTCACCAACACTCCAGGGGGCTTATTCACCCCTCCACTTT CASSPTLQGAYSPLHF
- TRBJ2-7 TRBD2 TRBV12-3/TRBV12-4 TGTGCCAGCAGACGCGGCCGAGCGGGAGTAGACGAGCAGTACTTC CASRRGRAGVDEQYF
few TRBJ1-4 - TRBV27 TGTGCCAGCAGTCAACTAGTTGCAACTAATGAAAAACTGTTTTTT CASSQLVATNEKLFF
- TRBJ2-1 TRBD1 TRBV11-3 TGTGCCAGCAGCCCCGGCGGGACAGGGGACAGTGAGCAGTTCTTC CASSPGGTGDSEQFF
- TRBJ2-1 TRBD2 TRBV15 TGTGCCGCCAGCAGAGATTGGCTAGCGGGCAGCTCCTACAATGAGCAGTTCTTC CAASRDWLAGSSYNEQFF
- TRBJ2-1 TRBD2 TRBV29-1 TGCAGCGTGGCGCCGGCAGGTGGAGGGAGGGCAGGGAATGAGCAGTTCTTC CSVAPAGGGRAGNEQFF
- TRBJ2-2 TRBD2 TRBV20-1 TGCAGTGCTAGAGGAAAGGGGACTAGCGGGAGAGGGGTTGGGAACACCGGGGAGCTGTTTTTT CSARGKGTSGRGVGNTGELFF
- TRBJ1-6 TRBD1 TRBV27 TGTGCCAGCAGTTCTCCCGGACAGGGAGGCCTTTATTCACCCCTCCACTTT CASSSPGQGGLYSPLHF
- TRBJ2-5 - TRBV9 TGTGCCAGCAACCTAAGGGGGGGAGTGGAGACCCAGTACTTC CASNLRGGVETQYF
many TRBJ2-1 - TRBV7-2 TGTGCCAGCCAATGGTACAATGAGCAGTTCTTC CASQWYNEQFF
few TRBJ2-1 TRBD2 TRBV2 TGTGCCAGCAGTTCTACCGGGACTATGGGGACCGATGAGCAGTTCTTC CASSSTGTMGTDEQFF
- TRBJ2-3 - TRBV3-1 TGTGCCAGCAGCCAAGGGGAGGGGGCATTCACAGATACGCAGTATTTT CASSQGEGAFTDTQYF
- TRBJ2-1 - TRBV6-1 TGTGCCAGCAGTGAGGGTTGGGAGCGGTTCTTC CASSEGWERFF
- TRBJ2-3 TRBD2 TRBV4-1 TGCGCCAGCAGCGAATGGGGGTTATCTAGCGGGAGGGGGAGCACAGATACGCAGTATTTT CASSEWGLSSGRGSTDTQYF
- TRBJ1-5 - TRBV5-5 TGTGCCAGCAGCTTCACTGAACAGGATCTTTATTCGCCCCAGCATTTT CASSFTEQDLYSPQHF
- TRBJ2-3 - TRBV9 TGTGCCAGCGGGGGGGCGGACCGCACAGATACGCAGTATTTT CASGGADRTDTQYF
few TRBJ2-5 - TRBV20-1 TGCAGTGCTAGAGAGGCGGGCCCCCAAGAGACCCAGTACTTC CSAREAGPQETQYF
- TRBJ1-4 TRBD1 TRBV12-3/TRBV12-4 TGTGCCAGCAGGGGACAGGTTTCTAATGAAAAACTGTTTTTT CASRGQVSNEKLFF
- TRBJ1-2 - TRBV5-1 TGCGCCAGCAGCTTGGGTGGACAGCCTATTTATGGCTACACCTTC CASSLGGQPIYGYTF
few TRBJ2-7 TRBD1 TRBV29-1 TGCAGCGTTCAACAGGGGTTCTACGAGCAGTACTTC CSVQQGFYEQYF